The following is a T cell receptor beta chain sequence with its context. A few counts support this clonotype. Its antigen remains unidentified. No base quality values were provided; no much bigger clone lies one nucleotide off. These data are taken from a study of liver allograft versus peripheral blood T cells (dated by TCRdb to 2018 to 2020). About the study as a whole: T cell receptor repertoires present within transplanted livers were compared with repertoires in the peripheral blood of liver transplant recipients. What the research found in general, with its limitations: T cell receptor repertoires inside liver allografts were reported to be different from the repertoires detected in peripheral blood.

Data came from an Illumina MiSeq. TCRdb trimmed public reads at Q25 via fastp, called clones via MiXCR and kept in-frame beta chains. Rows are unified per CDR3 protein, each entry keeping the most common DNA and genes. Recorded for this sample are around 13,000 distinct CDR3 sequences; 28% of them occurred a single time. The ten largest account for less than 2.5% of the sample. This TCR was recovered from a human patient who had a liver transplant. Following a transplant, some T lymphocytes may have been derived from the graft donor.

DNA sequence: TGTGCCAGCAGTGAGAACAGCGATCCTAGGGAGCAGTACTTC. This translates into CASSENSDPREQYF. This chain joins TRBV6-5 to TRBJ2-7; the D gene is not confidently resolved. The germline V gene sets CDR1 to MNHEY and CDR2 to SVGAGI. The CDR3 goes from the cysteine to the phenylalanine over 14 residues. The DNA shown is the 42-base CDR3, in frame from base 1. Deletion took 5 bases off V and 7 bases off J, with a span of 18 bases between the germline ends.